This T cell receptor beta chain was identified in a study of chemoradiotherapy in HPV16-positive cancers. Clones were read by immunoSEQ multiplex PCR, and TCRdb kept only the in-frame ones, dropping some. This table holds fewer than 25,000 clones, around 90% found once. The length of the CDR3 is 12 residues. V dropped 3 bases and J dropped 5 bases, with 7 bases sitting between them. Germline loops: CDR1 SGHAT, CDR2 FQNNGV. The sample in question was blood, obtained from a patient who underwent chemoradiotherapy. The receptor comes from a human donor with HPV-associated anogenital cancer. V gene TRBV11-2 combines with J gene TRBJ2-5; D is unclear. CDR3 nucleotide sequence: TGTGCCAGCAGCTTCGTGGAGGAGACCCAGTACTTC. Protein product: CASSFVEETQYF.